A single sample gave rise to the 6 T cell receptor beta chains below, sequenced in a study of control samples from healthy donors and cancer patients. Sequencing was performed with immunoSEQ multiplex PCR; in TCRdb, only in-frame clones are kept and a portion is missing. Among under 150,000 clones listed, 80% to 95% were seen once. Specimen: blood. All receptors derive from a man aged 25 to 40 in good health.

This clone was found once. This sequence joins TRBV3-1 (or the pseudogene TRBV3-2) and TRBJ2-5, with 8 bases identical to TRBD2. V was pared by 4 bases and J by 5 bases, with 21 bases of the junction left unmatched. Germline V gives CDR1 LGHDT, CDR2 YNNKEL (reference sequence). The CDR3 length is 19 residues. The CDR3 DNA follows: TGTGCCAGCAGCCCCTGGGGGGGGAGCGGGAGACGGGGGCAGGAGACCCAGTACTTC. Protein sequence: CASSPWGGSGRRGQETQYF.

This clone was counted a single time. The rearrangement joins TRBV3-1 (or the pseudogene TRBV3-2) to TRBJ1-3; no clear D gene. V was trimmed by 1 base and J by 2 bases, leaving 6 bases between them. Looked up from germline, CDR1 is LGHDT and CDR2 is YNNKEL (reference sequence). This CDR3 comprises 14 residues. The CDR3 sequence: CASSQAGTGNTIYF. CDR3 DNA sequence: TGTGCCAGCAGCCAAGCCGGGACTGGAAACACCATATATTTT.

The chain has TRBV2 and TRBJ1-6; D is undetermined. This CDR3 has 13 amino acids. Germline V gene sequence: CDR1 SNHLY, CDR2 FYNNEI. The V gene lost 5 bases and the J gene lost 5 bases, with 7 bases spanning the gap. The CDR3 protein is CASSSKNNSPLHF. The DNA of the CDR3 is TGTGCCAGCAGTTCTAAGAATAATTCACCCCTCCACTTT. Supplemented by reference TRBV2 and TRBJ1-6, the full variable domain reads EPEVTQTPSHQVTQMGQEVILRCVPISNHLYFYWYRQILGQKVEFLVSFYNNEISEKSEIFDDQFSVERPDGSNFTLKIRSTKLEDSAMYFCASSSKNNSPLHFGNGTRLTVT.

The chain employs TRBV9 and TRBJ2-7, with TRBD1 matching 9 bases. The CDR3 length is 14 residues. CDR1 SGDLS and CDR2 YYNGEE come from the germline V gene. Trimming removed 0 bases from V and 3 bases from J; junction bases left unmatched: 1. The CDR3, as DNA: TGTGCCAGCAGCGTAGGACAGGGGGACTACGAGCAGTACTTC. Amino acid sequence: CASSVGQGDYEQYF.

The V gene is TRBV2, the J gene TRBJ1-1; TRBD1 might be the D (5 bases). From germline, CDR1 is SNHLY and CDR2 FYNNEI. The CDR3 totals 13 residues. V lost 7 bases and J lost 0, with 9 bases in between. CDR3 sequence reads: CASIRTLNTEAFF. The CDR3 DNA reads as TGTGCCAGCATTCGGACACTGAACACTGAAGCTTTCTTT.

The genes are TRBV9 and TRBJ1-5, with D possibly being TRBD1 (6 bases). CDR1 and CDR2 (germline): SGDLS, YYNGEE. Trimming stripped 3 bases from V and 2 bases from J, with 12 bases between. This CDR3 is built from 15 residues. CDR3 loop: CASSAGPGGNQPQHF. As DNA, the CDR3 is TGTGCCAGCAGCGCAGGGCCAGGGGGCAATCAGCCCCAGCATTTT.